This T cell receptor (beta chain) was identified in a study of blood T cell repertoires in COVID-19. Study-level information: Spain, Italy and the United States supplied samples that represented acute and convalescent COVID-19. T cells, B-cell-depleted T cells, or PBMCs provided the cDNA or gDNA that served as material.

TCRdb keeps only in-frame clones here, not all; method: immunoSEQ multiplex PCR. Of around 260,000 clones listed, approximately 79% were seen once; the top ten hold over 4%. All enrollees were about 18 to 100 years old and from 20 to 25 US areas. Donors were grouped by their self-reported clinical history. CDR1 LGHNA and CDR2 YNFKEQ come from the germline V gene. CDR3 length: 18 residues. The germline V and J ends were trimmed by 0 bases and 0 bases, with 15 bases remaining between them. The J gene is TRBJ1-5, the V gene TRBV4-2; D unclear. This clonotype was sampled from a man aged 30 to 45 with acute COVID-19. Sequencing was performed on PBMCs or T cells enriched from blood (not recorded which). CDR3 bases: TGTGCCAGCAGCCAAGAAGGTCCAAGGCGGGGTAGCAATCAGCCCCAGCATTTT. It is translated as CASSQEGPRRGSNQPQHF.